This entry features one T cell receptor beta chain sequence. With 5 bases clipped from V and 5 bases from J, the junction kept 6 bases outside the gene matches. The length of the CDR3 is 15 residues. Germline CDR1 reads SEHNR; CDR2 reads FQNEAQ (reference sequence). Everyone who took part was roughly 18 to 89 years old, and they came from 20 to 25 US areas. Each participant's cohort was designated according to participant-reported clinical history. This record belongs to a study of blood T cell repertoires in COVID-19. Across the whole study: Acute and convalescent COVID-19 samples came from the United States, Italy and Spain. The cDNA or gDNA used as material had been derived from T cells, B-cell-depleted T cells, or PBMCs.

The data were produced by immunoSEQ multiplex PCR, yet TCRdb's version contains in-frame clones alone and is incomplete. The data hold a few hundred thousand clones, with over 75% observed a single time. This receptor was taken from a woman in her 40s with acute COVID-19. This rearrangement joins TRBV7-9 to TRBJ1-4, with TRBD1 identical over 9 bases. Sequenced material: PBMCs or T cells enriched from blood (not recorded which). The CDR3 DNA is TGTGCCAGCAGCCCGAAGGGGACAGGGAATGAAAAACTGTTTTTT. Amino acid sequence: CASSPKGTGNEKLFF.